The 16 T cell receptor beta chains below were found in one sample sequenced in a study of blood T cell repertoires in COVID-19. TCRdb's copy holds only in-frame clones and misses some; the assay was immunoSEQ multiplex PCR. Here the sample spans around 100,000 clones, 85% to 90% being singletons. What was sequenced was peripheral blood. These receptors were taken from a human donor in a cohort sampled during active COVID-19.

V gene TRBV18 combines with J gene TRBJ1-1, with 9 bases identical to TRBD1. Germline CDR1 and CDR2: KGHSH and LQKENI. The CDR3 contains 17 residues. Unmatched junction bases numbered 13, after V lost 3 bases and J lost 5 bases. In DNA form, the CDR3 reads TGTGCCAGCTCACCGCAACCTACAGGGGGCGCGGGTACTGAAGCTTTCTTT. Amino acid sequence: CASSPQPTGGAGTEAFF.

The chain carries TRBV6-2 or TRBV6-3 and TRBJ2-3; D perhaps matches TRBD2 (5 bases). This CDR3 has 15 residues. The germline CDR1 and CDR2 sequences are MNHEY and SVGEGT. V gave up 0 bases and J gave up 4 bases, with 11 bases separating them. Written as DNA, the CDR3 is TGTGCCAGCAGTTACTCGAGTACGGGGTCAGATACGCAGTATTTT. This gives the protein CASSYSSTGSDTQYF.

This chain links TRBV19 with TRBJ2-2; 9 positions agree with TRBD1. V lost 5 bases and J lost 4; bases outside the gene matches: 8. Germline V lookup: CDR1 LNHDA, CDR2 SQIVND (reference sequence). The CDR3 extends over 16 amino acids. The CDR3 nucleotides read TGTGCCAGTAGTCCCGGGACAGGGAGGGTCACCGGGGAGCTGTTTTTT. It specifies CASSPGTGRVTGELFF.

The rearrangement links TRBV30 to TRBJ2-3; 11 nucleotides match TRBD1. After removal of 3 bases from V and 6 bases from J, the junction contained 17 bases not matched to a gene. The germline CDR1 and CDR2 sequences are GTSNPN and SVGIG (reference sequence). The CDR3 loop spans 18 amino acids. The CDR3 region is CAWRAPRGTGGFMDTQYF. DNA of the CDR3: TGTGCCTGGAGAGCTCCCCGAGGGACAGGGGGGTTTATGGATACGCAGTATTTT. The complete variable domain, with remaining parts taken from reference TRBV30 and TRBJ2-3, reads SQTIHQWPATLVQPVGSPLSLECTVEGTSNPNLYWYRQAAGRGLQLLFYSVGIGQISSEVPQNLSASRPQDRQFILSSKKLLLSDSGFYLCAWRAPRGTGGFMDTQYFGPGTRLTVL.

The chain links TRBV3-1 (or the pseudogene TRBV3-2) to TRBJ2-7; 7 bases line up with TRBD2. The CDR3 extends over 14 amino acids. V lost 2 bases to trimming and J lost 4 bases; unmatched junction nucleotides: 5. Germline assignment: CDR1 LGHDT and CDR2 YNNKEL (reference sequence). CDR3 DNA: TGTGCCAGCAGCCAAAGCGGGAACGGTTACGAGCAGTACTTC. Amino acids: CASSQSGNGYEQYF.

The V and J genes are TRBV5-1 and TRBJ1-1, with unresolved D. CDR1 and CDR2 from the germline V gene are SGHRS and YFSETQ. V dropped 4 bases and J dropped 3 bases, with 13 bases sitting between them. The CDR3 loop spans 14 amino acids. The CDR3, as DNA: TGCGCCAGCAGCGTGGACGCGTTGGACACTGAAGCTTTCTTT. Translation gives CASSVDALDTEAFF. The full variable domain, with the rest looked up from reference TRBV5-1 and TRBJ1-1, is KAGVTQTPRYLIKTRGQQVTLSCSPISGHRSVSWYQQTPGQGLQFLFEYFSETQRNKGNFPGRFSGRQFSNSRSEMNVSTLELGDSALYLCASSVDALDTEAFFGQGTRLTVV.

The chain combines TRBV19 with TRBJ1-3, with 7 bases fitting TRBD1. J was trimmed by 5 bases and V by 5 bases; bases with no gene match: 6. The length of the CDR3 is 14 residues. Germline CDR1 LNHDA, CDR2 SQIVND (reference sequence). The DNA for the CDR3 is TGTGCCAGTAGTCCCCCGGGACAGAGAAACACCATATATTTT. Translating it yields CASSPPGQRNTIYF.

The V gene is TRBV6-5, the J gene TRBJ2-7, with a tentative D call TRBD1 (5 bases). The CDR3 covers 13 residues. Trimming removed 2 bases at V and 6 bases at J, with 11 bases between. Germline V gene lookup returns CDR1 MNHEY and CDR2 SVGAGI. The CDR3 spells CASSYGRALEQYF. In nucleotides, the CDR3 is TGTGCCAGCAGTTACGGCAGGGCCCTCGAGCAGTACTTC.

This clone was observed a single time. The V gene is TRBV19, the J gene TRBJ1-2; TRBD1 matches 7 bases. V was clipped by 9 bases and J by 2 bases; unmatched bases: 15. Germline CDR1 and CDR2: LNHDA and SQIVND (reference sequence). CDR3 length: 16 residues. CDR3 sequence reads: CASAHSDRVKNYGYTF. DNA for the CDR3: TGTGCCAGCGCGCACTCCGACAGGGTGAAAAACTATGGCTACACCTTC.

This clone was observed a few times. The chain carries TRBV18 and TRBJ2-5, with 8 positions matching TRBD1. This CDR3 is 13 amino acids long. The germline CDR1 and CDR2 sequences are KGHSH and LQKENI. V dropped 3 bases and J dropped 3; count of bases not matched to a gene: 0. This chain's CDR3 is CASSPTGEETQYF. The CDR3 DNA sequence: TGTGCCAGCTCACCGACAGGGGAAGAGACCCAGTACTTC.

Written as DNA, the CDR3 is TGCGCCAGCAGCTTGTGGTTTTCGGGAGGGCCAGAAGCAGATACGCAGTATTTT. It is translated as CASSLWFSGGPEADTQYF. The chain links TRBV5-1 to TRBJ2-3; 8 nucleotides agree with TRBD2. The CDR3 extends over 18 amino acids. Losses at the gene ends were 1 base for V and 4 bases for J; bases not matched to a gene: 14. The germline CDR1 and CDR2 sequences are SGHRS and YFSETQ.

This clone was observed once. V and J are TRBV7-9 and TRBJ2-2; D remains unclear. CDR3 length: 12 residues. CDR1 is SEHNR, CDR2 FQNEAQ, per germline (reference sequence). Trimming cost V 2 bases and J 5 bases, with 3 bases left between them. The CDR3 is CASSLSTGELFF. CDR3 in DNA: TGTGCCAGCAGCTTATCAACCGGGGAGCTGTTTTTT.

The chain couples TRBV28 to TRBJ2-6; 7 bases map to TRBD1. CDR1 and CDR2 from the germline V gene are MDHEN and SYDVKM. The CDR3 is 21 amino acids. Germline trimming cut 1 base from V and 3 bases from J; bases unmatched to any gene: 18. The CDR3 bases are TGTGCCAGCAGTTTATCAGGGTGGGACAGCGGCGGCAACGGTGGGGCCAACGTCCTGACTTTC. It translates to CASSLSGWDSGGNGGANVLTF.

The V and J genes are TRBV19 and TRBJ1-1; a possible D gene is TRBD1 (5 bases). Germline V CDR1 and CDR2: LNHDA, SQIVND (reference sequence). The CDR3 runs to 16 residues. With 1 base removed from V and 0 bases from J, the gap between germline ends came to 12 bases. CDR3 residues: CASSIGLWGVNTEAFF. CDR3 DNA: TGTGCCAGTAGTATAGGGCTGTGGGGGGTGAACACTGAAGCTTTCTTT.

In its sample, this clone was seen once. V usage is TRBV5-1 and J usage is TRBJ1-1; maybe TRBD1 (5 bases). The V gene's germline CDR1 is SGHRS and CDR2 YFSETQ. Trimming removed 1 base at V and 6 bases at J, with 31 bases between. The CDR3 contains 20 residues. The CDR3 DNA follows: TGCGCCAGCAGCTTGATGGGGGGATCTTACCCCCGGAGAGGGATTCCTGAAGCTTTCTTT. This translates into CASSLMGGSYPRRGIPEAFF.

The chain joins TRBV11-2 to TRBJ2-1; 8 bases align to TRBD1. The CDR3 has 15 residues. V gave up 5 bases and J gave up 4 bases; unmatched junction bases: 7. Per the germline V gene, CDR1 is SGHAT and CDR2 is FQNNGV. CDR3 sequence (DNA): TGTGCCAGCAGCCCCCGCCGGACAGGGTACAATGAGCAGTTCTTC. Translation gives CASSPRRTGYNEQFF. The full variable domain, its missing parts supplied by reference TRBV11-2 and TRBJ2-1, is EAGVAQSPRYKIIEKRQSVAFWCNPISGHATLYWYQQILGQGPKLLIQFQNNGVVDDSQLPKDRFSAERLKGVDSTLKIQPAKLEDSAVYLCASSPRRTGYNEQFFGPGTRLTVL.